This passage covers 21 T cell receptor beta chains from one sample sequenced in a study of T cells in Graves' hyperthyroidism and ophthalmopathy. There were TCR beta CDR3 regions amplified from RNA transcripts. TCR CDR3 underwent first-round RT-PCR with the HTBI primer set. In TCRdb, the multiplex PCR reads were re-called with MiXCR into one record per CDR3 protein. Here the sample spans around 490,000 distinct CDR3 sequences, 15% to 20% being singletons. Material for sequencing was blood. The source of these receptors is a man between 40 and 49 years old with Graves' ophthalmopathy.

This clonotype was seen repeatedly, ten times or more. The DNA of the CDR3 is TGTGCCAGCTTAGGGGCCACTGAAGCTTTCTTT. This sequence encodes CASLGATEAFF. V is TRBV12-3 or TRBV12-4 and J is TRBJ1-1, with D possibly TRBD1 on 5 matching bases. V lost 8 bases and J lost 4, with 8 bases in between. The CDR3 covers 11 residues.

The chain combines TRBV30 with TRBJ2-1; TRBD2 matches 9 bases. Trimming took 4 bases from V and 6 from J; bases not matched to a gene: 7. This CDR3 has 14 residues. Germline CDR1 reads GTSNPN; CDR2 reads SVGIG (reference sequence). CDR3 in DNA: TGTGCCTGGACCTCGGGACTAGCCCGCAATGAGCAGTTCTTC. The encoded protein is CAWTSGLARNEQFF.

The chain combines TRBV3-1 with TRBJ1-4, with unresolved D. Germline V gives CDR1 LGHDT, CDR2 YNNKEL (reference sequence). The CDR3 has 15 residues. V lost 0 bases to trimming and J lost 5 bases, with 10 bases between them. The CDR3 bases are TGTGCCAGCAGCCAAGAAGAGAATTGGAATGAAAAACTGTTTTTT. This translates into CASSQEENWNEKLFF.

This clonotype was found many times. The chain carries TRBV28 and TRBJ2-7; 9 bases match TRBD1. V dropped 7 bases and J dropped 3; count of bases not matched to a gene: 7. Per the germline V gene, CDR1 is MDHEN and CDR2 is SYDVKM. CDR3 size: 14 residues. The CDR3 nucleotides are TGTGCCAGCACCTACAGGGGGCGCTACTACGAGCAGTACTTC. This translates into CASTYRGRYYEQYF.

This clonotype was seen repeatedly, ten times or more. The DNA for the CDR3 is TGTGCCAGCAGTTGGGGCTACGAGCAGTACTTC. This sequence encodes CASSWGYEQYF. V usage is TRBV6-1 and J usage is TRBJ2-7; D gene uncertain. The CDR3 totals 11 residues. The V end lost 5 bases, the J end lost 3 bases, and 5 bases lay between the germline ends. Looked up from germline, CDR1 is MNHNS and CDR2 is SASEGT.

This clonotype has a count of ten or more. The V call is TRBV3-1, the J call TRBJ1-1; 7 bases are shared with TRBD1. Germline CDR1 LGHDT, CDR2 YNNKEL (reference sequence). The V segment lost 2 bases and the J segment 1 base; nucleotides outside the gene matches: 7. The CDR3 spans 16 residues. The DNA of the CDR3 is TGTGCCAGCAGCCAACGGCCCGGACAGGCGAACACTGAAGCTTTCTTT. Translation: CASSQRPGQANTEAFF.

The genes are TRBV4-2 and TRBJ2-4, with D uncertain. The CDR3 is made up of 13 amino acids. CDR1 is LGHNA and CDR2 is YNFKEQ in the germline V gene. Trimming removed 7 bases from V and 5 bases from J, with 12 bases in between. This CDR3 reads CASTQGPENIQYF. In nucleotides, the CDR3 is TGTGCCAGCACTCAAGGACCGGAAAACATTCAGTACTTC.

This clonotype was seen a handful of times. The chain carries TRBV6-1 and TRBJ1-2; D unresolved. This CDR3 is built from 13 residues. Germline CDR1 is MNHNS and CDR2 is SASEGT. Trimming took 2 bases from V and 4 from J, leaving 8 bases between them. CDR3 nucleotide sequence: TGTGCCAGCAGTGAACAGAGCTTCTATGGCTACACCTTC. Protein: CASSEQSFYGYTF.

This chain joins TRBV7-9 and TRBJ2-3; D is undetermined. Trimming took off 5 bases at V and 1 base at J, with 16 bases between the two ends. CDR1 is SEHNR and CDR2 is FQNEAQ in the germline V gene (reference sequence). This CDR3 has 16 amino acids. The CDR3 is CASSARVFSRTDTQYF. CDR3 nucleotides: TGTGCCAGCAGCGCCCGGGTATTTTCTCGCACAGATACGCAGTATTTT.

This clonotype was counted many times. The chain joins TRBV11-2 to TRBJ2-5; TRBD2 matches at 9 bases. Germline values: CDR1 SGHAT, CDR2 FQNNGV. The V segment lost 3 bases and the J segment 5 bases; nucleotides outside the gene matches: 10. The CDR3 runs to 16 residues. CDR3 nucleotides: TGTGCCAGCAGCTTCCGCGGGGGGGCCAAGTTGGAGACCCAGTACTTC. It encodes CASSFRGGAKLETQYF. The full variable domain, with the rest looked up from reference TRBV11-2 and TRBJ2-5, is EAGVAQSPRYKIIEKRQSVAFWCNPISGHATLYWYQQILGQGPKLLIQFQNNGVVDDSQLPKDRFSAERLKGVDSTLKIQPAKLEDSAVYLCASSFRGGAKLETQYFGPGTRLLVL.

This clonotype was picked up a small number of times. The CDR3: CASSTDGIAYNSPLHF. The CDR3, as DNA: TGTGCCAGCAGCACCGATGGGATCGCCTATAATTCACCCCTCCACTTT. The V gene is TRBV7-3, the J gene TRBJ1-6, with D unclear. CDR3 length: 16 residues. Germline V CDR1 and CDR2: SGHTA, FQGTGA. V shed 5 bases and J shed 2 bases, with 13 bases lying between them.

This clonotype was found a few times. The genes are TRBV7-2 and TRBJ2-1; TRBD2 agrees at 12 bases. The CDR3 sequence is 15 residues long. Germline assignment: CDR1 SGHTA and CDR2 FQGNSA. Trimming removed 5 bases from V and 5 bases from J; junction bases left unmatched: 4. The CDR3 loop is CASSPRTSGNNEQFF. The CDR3 coding sequence is TGTGCCAGCAGCCCTAGGACTAGCGGGAACAATGAGCAGTTCTTC.

This clonotype was counted only a few times. CDR3 sequence reads: CASSEGGATNEKLFF. CDR3 bases: TGTGCCAGCAGTGAAGGGGGGGCAACTAATGAAAAACTGTTTTTT. The chain is built from TRBV2 and TRBJ1-4; D is possibly TRBD1 (5 bases). Germline V gene lookup returns CDR1 SNHLY and CDR2 FYNNEI. The V and J ends lost 1 base and 0 bases respectively, with 6 bases between them. The CDR3 consists of 15 residues. Full variable domain (rest looked up from reference TRBV2 and TRBJ1-4): EPEVTQTPSHQVTQMGQEVILRCVPISNHLYFYWYRQILGQKVEFLVSFYNNEISEKSEIFDDQFSVERPDGSNFTLKIRSTKLEDSAMYFCASSEGGATNEKLFFGSGTQLSVL.

The chain combines TRBV4-3 with TRBJ2-5; 8 positions match TRBD2. CDR1 is LGHNA and CDR2 is YSLEER in the germline V gene. The V gene end was trimmed by 4 bases and the J gene end by 2 bases; junction bases not matched to a gene: 9. This CDR3 has 16 residues. DNA for the CDR3: TGCGCCAGCAGCCCCGACCTTAGCGGGAAACAAGAGACCCAGTACTTC. This gives the protein CASSPDLSGKQETQYF.

This clonotype appeared a few times. V usage is TRBV10-2 and J usage is TRBJ2-3, with D possibly matching TRBD2 (5 bases). The CDR3 is made up of 14 amino acids. Germline V gene data show CDR1 as WSHSY and CDR2 as SAAADI. Trimming took 4 bases from V and 0 from J, leaving 8 bases between them. This chain's CDR3 is CASSGGSSTDTQYF. As DNA, the CDR3 is TGCGCCAGCAGTGGAGGGAGTAGCACAGATACGCAGTATTTT.

This clonotype has just a few counts. V is TRBV7-8 and J is TRBJ1-5; TRBD1 might be the D (5 bases). The CDR3 loop spans 17 amino acids. V dropped 5 bases and J dropped 0 bases, with 17 bases sitting between them. Germline V gene data show CDR1 as SGHVS and CDR2 as FQNEAQ. DNA of the CDR3: TGTGCCAGCAGCCCACGGGTCATGGACAATAGCAATCAGCCCCAGCATTTT. Its protein product is CASSPRVMDNSNQPQHF.

V and J are TRBV28 and TRBJ1-6, with D possibly TRBD1 on 6 matching bases. The length of the CDR3 is 15 residues. Germline values: CDR1 MDHEN, CDR2 SYDVKM. The V gene lost 5 bases and the J gene lost 4 bases, with 12 bases spanning the gap. As DNA, the CDR3 is TGTGCCAGCAGTACCGTACAGGGATATAATTCACCCCTCCACTTT. Protein sequence: CASSTVQGYNSPLHF.

This chain links TRBV29-1 with TRBJ2-3, with 9 bases identical to TRBD1. Germline CDR1 SQVTM, CDR2 ANQGSEA. The CDR3 consists of 14 residues. Trimming cost V 5 bases and J 2 bases; bases outside gene matches: 5. The CDR3 bases are TGCAGCGTTCCCGGGACAGGGATCACAGATACGCAGTATTTT. This encodes CSVPGTGITDTQYF.

The sample holds many counts of this clonotype. The rearrangement joins TRBV27 to TRBJ2-5, with a tentative D call TRBD2 (6 bases). This CDR3 contains 21 residues. CDR1 MNHEY and CDR2 SMNVEV come from the germline V gene (reference sequence). Trimming stripped 3 bases from V and 5 bases from J, with 34 bases between. CDR3 amino acids: CASSFSASRSAPEGREETQYF. The CDR3 region has the DNA TGTGCCAGCAGTTTCTCCGCGTCGAGGTCCGCCCCGGAGGGCCGGGAGGAGACCCAGTACTTC.

This clonotype was counted a few times. The V and J genes are TRBV7-2 and TRBJ2-3; 10 bases line up with TRBD2. CDR1 is SGHTA and CDR2 is FQGNSA in the germline V gene. The CDR3 is made up of 17 amino acids. The ends lost 5 bases at V and 1 base at J; junction bases unmatched: 9. CDR3 loop: CASSPPGTSVGTDTQYF. In DNA form, the CDR3 reads TGTGCCAGCAGCCCACCCGGGACTAGCGTAGGCACAGATACGCAGTATTTT.

This chain joins TRBV9 and TRBJ2-6; 7 bases are shared with TRBD1. J lost 2 bases, V lost 4 bases, and 6 bases had no gene match. The CDR3 sequence is 16 residues long. From germline, CDR1 is SGDLS and CDR2 YYNGEE. CDR3 in DNA: TGTGCCAGCAGCTCGCCGACAGGGACTGGGGCCAACGTCCTGACTTTC. This gives the protein CASSSPTGTGANVLTF.